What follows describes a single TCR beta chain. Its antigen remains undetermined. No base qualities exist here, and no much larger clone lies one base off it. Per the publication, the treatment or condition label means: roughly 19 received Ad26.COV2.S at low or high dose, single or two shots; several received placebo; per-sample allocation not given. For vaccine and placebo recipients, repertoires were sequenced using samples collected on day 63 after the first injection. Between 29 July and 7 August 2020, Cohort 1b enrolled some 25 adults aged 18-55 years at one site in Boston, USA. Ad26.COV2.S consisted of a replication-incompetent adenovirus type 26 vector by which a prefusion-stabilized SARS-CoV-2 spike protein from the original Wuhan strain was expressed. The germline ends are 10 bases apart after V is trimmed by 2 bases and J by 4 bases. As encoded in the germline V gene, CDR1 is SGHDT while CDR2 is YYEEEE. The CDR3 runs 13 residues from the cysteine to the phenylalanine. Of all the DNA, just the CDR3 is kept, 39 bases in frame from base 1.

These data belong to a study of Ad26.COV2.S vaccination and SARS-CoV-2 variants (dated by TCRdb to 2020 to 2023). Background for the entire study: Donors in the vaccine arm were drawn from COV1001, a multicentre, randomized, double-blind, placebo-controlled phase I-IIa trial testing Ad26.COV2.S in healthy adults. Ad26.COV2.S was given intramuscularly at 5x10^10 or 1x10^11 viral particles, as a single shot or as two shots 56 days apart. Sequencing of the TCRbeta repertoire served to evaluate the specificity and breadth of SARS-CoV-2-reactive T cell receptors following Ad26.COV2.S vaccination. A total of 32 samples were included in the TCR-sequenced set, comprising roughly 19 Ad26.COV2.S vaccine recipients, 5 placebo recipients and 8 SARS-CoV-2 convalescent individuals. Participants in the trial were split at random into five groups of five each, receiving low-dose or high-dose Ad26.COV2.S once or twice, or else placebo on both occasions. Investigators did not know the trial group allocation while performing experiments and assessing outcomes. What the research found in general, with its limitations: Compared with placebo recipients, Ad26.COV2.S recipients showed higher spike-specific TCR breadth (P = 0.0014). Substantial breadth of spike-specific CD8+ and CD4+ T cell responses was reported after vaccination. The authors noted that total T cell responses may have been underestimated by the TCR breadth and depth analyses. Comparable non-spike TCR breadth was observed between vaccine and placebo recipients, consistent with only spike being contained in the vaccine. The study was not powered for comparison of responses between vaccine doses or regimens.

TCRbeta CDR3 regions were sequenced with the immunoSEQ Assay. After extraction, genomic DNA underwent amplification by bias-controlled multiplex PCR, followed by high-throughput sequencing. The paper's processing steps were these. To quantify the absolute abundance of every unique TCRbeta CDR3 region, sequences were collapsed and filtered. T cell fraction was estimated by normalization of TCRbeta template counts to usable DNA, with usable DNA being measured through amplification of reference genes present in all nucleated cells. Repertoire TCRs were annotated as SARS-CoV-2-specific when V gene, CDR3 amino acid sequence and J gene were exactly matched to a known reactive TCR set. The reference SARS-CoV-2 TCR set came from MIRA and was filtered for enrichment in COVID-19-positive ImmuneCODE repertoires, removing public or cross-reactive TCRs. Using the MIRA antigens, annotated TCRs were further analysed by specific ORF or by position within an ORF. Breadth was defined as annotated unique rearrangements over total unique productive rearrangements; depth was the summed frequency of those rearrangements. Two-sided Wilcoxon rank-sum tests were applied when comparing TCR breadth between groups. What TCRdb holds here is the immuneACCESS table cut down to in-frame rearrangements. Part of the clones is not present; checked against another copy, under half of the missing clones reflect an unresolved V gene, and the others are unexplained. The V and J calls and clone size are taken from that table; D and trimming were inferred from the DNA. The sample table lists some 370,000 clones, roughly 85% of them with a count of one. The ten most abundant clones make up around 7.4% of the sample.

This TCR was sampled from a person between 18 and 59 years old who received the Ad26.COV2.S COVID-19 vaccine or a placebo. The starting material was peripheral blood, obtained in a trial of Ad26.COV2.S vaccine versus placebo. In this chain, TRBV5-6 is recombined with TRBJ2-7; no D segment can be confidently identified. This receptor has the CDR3 CASSFSSGYEQYF. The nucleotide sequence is TGTGCCAGCAGCTTTTCGTCCGGATACGAGCAGTACTTC.